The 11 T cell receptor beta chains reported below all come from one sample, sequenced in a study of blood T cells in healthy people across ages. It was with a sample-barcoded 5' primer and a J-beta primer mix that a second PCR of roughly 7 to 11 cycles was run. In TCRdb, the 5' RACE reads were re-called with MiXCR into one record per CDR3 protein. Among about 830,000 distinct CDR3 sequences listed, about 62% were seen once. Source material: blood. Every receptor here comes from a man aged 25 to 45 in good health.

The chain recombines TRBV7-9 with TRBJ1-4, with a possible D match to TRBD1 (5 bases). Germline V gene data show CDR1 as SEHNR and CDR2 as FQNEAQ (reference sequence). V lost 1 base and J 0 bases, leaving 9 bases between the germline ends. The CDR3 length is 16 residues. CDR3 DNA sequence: TGTGCCAGCAGCTTAGGCGGGGCGACAACTAATGAAAAACTGTTTTTT. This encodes CASSLGGATTNEKLFF.

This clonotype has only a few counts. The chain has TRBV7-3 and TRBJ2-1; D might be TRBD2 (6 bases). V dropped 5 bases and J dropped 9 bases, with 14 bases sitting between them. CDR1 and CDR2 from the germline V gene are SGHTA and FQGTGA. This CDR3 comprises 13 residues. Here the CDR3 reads CASSPQGLSEQFF. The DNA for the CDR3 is TGTGCCAGCAGCCCCCAGGGACTCAGTGAGCAGTTCTTC.

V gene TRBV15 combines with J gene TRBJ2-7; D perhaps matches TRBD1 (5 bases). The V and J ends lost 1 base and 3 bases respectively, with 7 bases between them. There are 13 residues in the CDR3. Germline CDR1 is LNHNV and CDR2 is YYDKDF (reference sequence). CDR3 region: CATSRVGDYEQYF. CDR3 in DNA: TGTGCCACCAGCAGAGTAGGGGACTACGAGCAGTACTTC.

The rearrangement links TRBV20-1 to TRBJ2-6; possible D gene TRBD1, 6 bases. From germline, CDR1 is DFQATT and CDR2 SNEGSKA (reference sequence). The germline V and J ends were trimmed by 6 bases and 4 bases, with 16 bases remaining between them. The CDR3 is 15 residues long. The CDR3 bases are TGCAGTGCCCGAGCCGCAGGGGACGGGGCCAACGTCCTGACTTTC. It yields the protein CSARAAGDGANVLTF.

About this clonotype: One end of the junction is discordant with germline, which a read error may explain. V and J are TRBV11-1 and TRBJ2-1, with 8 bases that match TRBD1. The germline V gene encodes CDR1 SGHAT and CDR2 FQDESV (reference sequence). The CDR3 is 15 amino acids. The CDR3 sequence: CACSLDRGEYNEQFF. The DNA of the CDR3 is TGTGCCTGCAGCTTAGACAGGGGCGAATACAATGAGCAGTTCTTC.

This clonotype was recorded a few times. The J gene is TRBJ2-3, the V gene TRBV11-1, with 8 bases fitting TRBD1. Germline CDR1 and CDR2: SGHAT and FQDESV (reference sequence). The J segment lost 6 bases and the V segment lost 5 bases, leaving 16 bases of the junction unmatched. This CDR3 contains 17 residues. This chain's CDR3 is CASSQAVGQELGDTQYF. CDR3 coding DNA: TGTGCCAGCAGCCAAGCCGTGGGACAGGAATTAGGGGATACGCAGTATTTT.

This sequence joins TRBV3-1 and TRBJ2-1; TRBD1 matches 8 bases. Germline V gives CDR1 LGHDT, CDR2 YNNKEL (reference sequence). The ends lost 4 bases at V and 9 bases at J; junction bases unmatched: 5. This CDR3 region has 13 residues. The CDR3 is CASSPWTGLEQFF. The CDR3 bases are TGTGCCAGCAGCCCCTGGACAGGGCTTGAGCAGTTCTTC.

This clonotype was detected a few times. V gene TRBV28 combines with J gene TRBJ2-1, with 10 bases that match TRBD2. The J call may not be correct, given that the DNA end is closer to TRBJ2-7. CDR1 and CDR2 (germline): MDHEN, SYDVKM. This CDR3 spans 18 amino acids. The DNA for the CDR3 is TGTGCCAGCAGTAAACATTCTAGCGGGAGTGGCTCCTACAATGAGCAGTACTTC. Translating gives CASSKHSSGSGSYNEQYF.

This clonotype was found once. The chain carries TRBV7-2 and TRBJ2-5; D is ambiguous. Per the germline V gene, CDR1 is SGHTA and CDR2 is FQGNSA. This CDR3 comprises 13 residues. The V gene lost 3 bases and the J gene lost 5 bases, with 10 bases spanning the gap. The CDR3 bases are TGTGCCAGCAGCTTGGGTATGCGGGAGACCCAGTACTTC. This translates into CASSLGMRETQYF.

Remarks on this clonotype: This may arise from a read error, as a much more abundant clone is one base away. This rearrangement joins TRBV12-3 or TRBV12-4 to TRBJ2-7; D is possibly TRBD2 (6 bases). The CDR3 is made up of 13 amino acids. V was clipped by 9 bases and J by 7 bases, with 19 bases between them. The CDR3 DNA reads TGTGCCAGTCAAATCCGGGAGTCCAATGAGCAGTACTTC. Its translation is CASQIRESNEQYF.

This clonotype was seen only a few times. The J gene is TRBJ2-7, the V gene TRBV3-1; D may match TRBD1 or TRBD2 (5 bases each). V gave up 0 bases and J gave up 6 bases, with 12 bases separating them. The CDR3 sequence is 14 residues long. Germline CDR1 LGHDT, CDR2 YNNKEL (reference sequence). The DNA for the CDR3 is TGTGCCAGCAGCCAAGATCTGGGGGTTGGCGAGCAGTACTTC. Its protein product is CASSQDLGVGEQYF.